Listed below are T cell receptor beta chains from one sample, sequenced in a study of persistence of HIV-infected CD4 T cells. These receptors have no known antigen. TCRdb's copy holds only in-frame clones and misses some; the assay was immunoSEQ multiplex PCR. There are tens of thousands of clones in the sample; approximately 90% occur only once, and under 1.5% lies in the top ten. The sequences come from CD4+ T cells sorted from PBMCs after 18-hour stimulation, collected from a patient who received antiretroviral therapy. These receptors were collected from an adult man with HIV who was CMV-seropositive. Each CDR3 is given with its conserved first and last residue. The D gene is left open where the match is weak. The listing skips clone size in some rows; elsewhere it reads once, few, many or a size class.

J | D | size | V | CDR3 | DNA
TRBJ2-5 | . | . | TRBV9 | CASSLSRGETQYF | TGTGCCAGCAGCCTTTCGAGAGGGGAGACCCAGTACTTC
TRBJ1-1 | . | . | TRBV10-1 | CASSRLNTEAFF | TGCGCCAGCAGCCGGTTGAACACTGAAGCTTTCTTT
TRBJ1-2 | TRBD1 | . | TRBV6-4 | CASRSGTGDYGYTF | TGTGCCAGCAGAAGCGGGACAGGGGACTATGGCTACACCTTC
TRBJ1-2 | . | . | TRBV6-5 | CASSGVVGVSGYTF | TGTGCCAGCAGCGGGGTGGTTGGGGTTTCGGGCTACACCTTC
TRBJ1-1 | . | . | TRBV7-2 | CASSPNGLNTEAFF | TGTGCCAGCAGCCCCAACGGATTGAACACTGAAGCTTTCTTT
TRBJ1-5 | . | few | TRBV7-6 | CASSHGWDQPQHF | TGTGCCAGCAGTCACGGATGGGATCAGCCCCAGCATTTT
TRBJ2-2 | . | . | TRBV7-2 | CASSPRWGKARGELFF | TGTGCCAGCAGCCCCCGATGGGGGAAAGCAAGGGGGGAGCTGTTTTTT
TRBJ2-2 | TRBD1 | . | TRBV5-1 | CASTRDRGGTGELFF | TGCGCCAGCACAAGGGACAGGGGTGGCACCGGGGAGCTGTTTTTT
TRBJ1-1 | . | . | TRBV9 | CASSVGQAGAAFF | TGTGCCAGCAGCGTAGGACAGGCTGGGGCGGCTTTCTTT
TRBJ1-3 | . | once | TRBV19 | CASSPVPGNTIYF | TGTGCCAGTAGCCCAGTCCCTGGAAACACCATATATTTT
TRBJ1-5 | . | once | TRBV10-3 | CAIREPLGNQPQHF | TGTGCCATCAGGGAGCCTTTGGGCAATCAGCCCCAGCATTTT
TRBJ1-1 | . | . | TRBV30 | CAWTPGHLVSEAFF | TGTGCCTGGACCCCAGGGCACTTGGTCTCTGAAGCTTTCTTT
TRBJ2-7 | TRBD1 | . | TRBV11-3 | CASSPKRGRLRYEQYF | TGTGCTAGCAGCCCAAAAAGGGGGCGCTTACGTTACGAGCAGTACTTC
TRBJ2-1 | TRBD1 | . | TRBV24-1 | CATSDTTGVNEQFF | TGTGCCACCAGTGATACAACAGGGGTCAATGAGCAGTTCTTC
TRBJ1-1 | . | . | TRBV11-3 | CASSLEFNTEAFF | TGTGCCAGCAGCTTAGAATTTAACACTGAAGCTTTCTTT
TRBJ1-1 | . | once | TRBV14 | CASSYRTTEAFF | TGTGCCAGCAGCTACCGGACGACTGAAGCTTTCTTT
TRBJ2-3 | . | . | TRBV7-9 | CASSFQQGTDTQYF | TGTGCCAGCAGCTTCCAGCAGGGCACAGATACGCAGTATTTT
TRBJ2-7 | TRBD1 | . | TRBV18 | CASSLDRVTYEQYF | TGTGCCAGCTCCCTAGACAGGGTAACCTACGAGCAGTACTTC
TRBJ2-5 | . | . | TRBV9 | CASSGGWRETQYF | TGTGCCAGCAGCGGCGGGTGGCGAGAGACCCAGTACTTC
TRBJ1-1 | . | once | TRBV10-3 | CAISESRTVRNTEAFF | TGTGCCATCAGTGAGTCGAGGACAGTGAGGAACACTGAAGCTTTCTTT
TRBJ2-6 | . | . | TRBV6-5 | CAVQGQQTGANVLTF | TGTGCCGTCCAAGGACAGCAGACTGGGGCCAACGTCCTGACTTTC
TRBJ2-1 | TRBD2 | . | TRBV27 | CASSPGLAGGTWGWGGQFF | TGTGCCAGCAGCCCGGGACTAGCGGGAGGTACCTGGGGGTGGGGTGGGCAGTTCTTC
TRBJ1-5 | . | . | TRBV27 | CASSLEWSNQPQHF | TGTGCCAGCAGTTTAGAATGGAGCAATCAGCCCCAGCATTTT
TRBJ2-5 | . | . | TRBV7-2 | CASSFGRRETQYF | TGTGCCAGCAGCTTCGGACGGAGAGAGACCCAGTACTTC
TRBJ1-2 | TRBD1 | . | TRBV6-5 | CASSRDRFYGYTF | TGTGCCAGCAGCCGGGACAGGTTCTATGGCTACACCTTC
TRBJ1-3 | . | . | TRBV6-5 | CASSPRQSQNTIYF | TGTGCCAGCAGTCCCAGGCAGTCGCAGAACACCATATATTTT
TRBJ2-2 | TRBD2 | . | TRBV19 | CASRNSGGHTGELFF | TGTGCCAGTAGAAATTCGGGGGGGCACACCGGGGAGCTGTTTTTT
TRBJ2-1 | TRBD2 | . | TRBV11-3 | CASSFGTSAYNEQFF | TGTGCCAGCAGCTTCGGGACTAGCGCCTACAATGAGCAGTTCTTC
TRBJ2-1 | . | . | TRBV5-1 | CASSPGWSSYNEQFF | TGCGCCAGCAGCCCAGGTTGGAGCTCCTACAATGAGCAGTTCTTC
TRBJ2-5 | TRBD2 | . | TRBV7-2 | CASSLRLAGDQETQYF | TGTGCCAGCAGCCTACGACTAGCGGGGGACCAAGAGACCCAGTACTTC
TRBJ1-2 | TRBD1 | . | TRBV19 | CASSPGTGASSGYTF | TGTGCCAGTAGCCCCGGGACAGGGGCCTCCTCGGGCTACACCTTC
TRBJ2-1 | TRBD2 | . | TRBV5-4 | CASSFSGNFYNEQFF | TGTGCCAGCAGCTTTAGCGGGAATTTTTACAATGAGCAGTTCTTC
TRBJ2-4 | . | . | TRBV3-1/TRBV3-2 | CASSPRVAAWDIQYF | TGTGCCAGCAGCCCCCGGGTGGCCGCATGGGACATTCAGTACTTC
TRBJ2-5 | . | . | TRBV27 | CASSLQKAKQETQYF | TGTGCCAGCAGTTTACAGAAAGCTAAACAAGAGACCCAGTACTTC
TRBJ2-5 | TRBD1 | . | TRBV27 | CASRRTGARADTETQYF | TGTGCCAGCAGGCGGACAGGGGCCCGGGCCGATACGGAGACCCAGTACTTC
TRBJ1-4 | . | . | TRBV19 | CASSTIQGPQEKLFF | TGTGCCAGTAGTACCATACAGGGCCCGCAGGAAAAACTGTTTTTT
TRBJ1-2 | TRBD1 | once | TRBV4-2 | CASSQDLRQGAGYGYTF | TGTGCCAGCAGCCAAGACCTAAGACAGGGGGCCGGCTATGGCTACACCTTC
TRBJ2-2 | . | . | TRBV30 | CAGSRGNTGELFF | TGTGCCGGCTCCAGGGGAAACACCGGGGAGCTGTTTTTT
TRBJ1-6 | . | . | TRBV6-5 | CASSRGSPLHF | TGTGCCAGCTCTCGAGGTTCACCCCTCCACTTT
TRBJ2-5 | . | few | TRBV7-2 | CASSLGTTFQETQYF | TGTGCCAGCAGCCTCGGGACAACTTTCCAAGAGACCCAGTACTTC